The 17 T cell receptor beta chains below were found in one sample sequenced in a study of shared T cell receptors in the human thymus. TCRdb's table, derived via immunoSEQ multiplex PCR, lists solely in-frame clones and lacks some. The sample shows about 380,000 clones, just under 95% of them seen only once. Sequencing used thymocytes. The receptors originated from a human donor.

The rearrangement links TRBV7-9 to TRBJ2-2; TRBD1 is a possible D gene (5 bases). Germline-derived CDR1 and CDR2 are SEHNR and FQNEAQ (reference sequence). The CDR3 extends over 16 amino acids. The V end was cut by 8 bases, the J end by 5 bases, with 21 bases between. Here the CDR3 reads CASYQGLADGTGELFF. CDR3 nucleotide sequence: TGTGCCAGCTACCAGGGATTGGCAGACGGAACCGGGGAGCTGTTTTTT.

The chain has TRBV5-5 and TRBJ1-4; D is ambiguous. V was cut by 4 bases and J by 9 bases, with 13 bases left in between. The CDR3 consists of 13 residues. CDR1 is SGHKS and CDR2 is YYEKEE in the germline V gene (reference sequence). CDR3 loop: CASSPEQDKKLFF. The CDR3 region has the DNA TGTGCCAGCAGCCCGGAGCAGGATAAAAAACTGTTTTTT.

V gene TRBV7-2 combines with J gene TRBJ1-1; possible D gene TRBD1, 6 bases. Germline V CDR1 and CDR2: SGHTA, FQGNSA. The CDR3 sequence is 16 residues long. V lost 8 bases and J 0 bases, leaving 19 bases between the germline ends. As DNA, the CDR3 is TGTGCCAGCGTATCGGGTCCGGGACACCTGAACACTGAAGCTTTCTTT. Its translation is CASVSGPGHLNTEAFF.

The chain recombines TRBV5-6 with TRBJ2-1; D is unresolved. The CDR3 sequence is 12 residues long. Germline V gives CDR1 SGHDT, CDR2 YYEEEE. V was trimmed by 3 bases and J by 4 bases, leaving 5 bases between them. The CDR3 nucleotides read TGTGCCAGCAGCTATGCATACAATGAGCAGTTCTTC. It specifies CASSYAYNEQFF.

CDR3 residues: CASIQWGYGYTF. The CDR3 bases are TGTGCCAGCATTCAGTGGGGCTATGGCTACACCTTC. The chain recombines TRBV7-3 with TRBJ1-2; D ambiguous. Trimming left V 7 bases short and J 4 bases short, with 10 bases between. CDR3 length: 12 residues. Germline CDR1 and CDR2: SGHTA and FQGTGA.

V is TRBV11-2 and J is TRBJ2-7; D is uncertain. The germline V gene encodes CDR1 SGHAT and CDR2 FQNNGV. This CDR3 is built from 15 residues. V lost 4 bases to trimming and J lost 3 bases, with 16 bases between them. This CDR3 is CASSSQVDRSYEQYF. Written as DNA, the CDR3 is TGTGCCAGCAGCTCTCAGGTTGATAGAAGCTACGAGCAGTACTTC.

This chain connects TRBV4-1 to TRBJ2-2; D is ambiguous. The CDR3 is 16 residues long. The germline V gene has CDR1 MGHRA and CDR2 YSYEKL. Deletions cut 1 base from V and 3 bases from J, with 12 bases between. Here the CDR3 DNA reads TGCGCCAGCAGCCAAGGGGAAAGACAAGACACCGGGGAGCTGTTTTTT. Protein: CASSQGERQDTGELFF.

This chain's CDR3 is CASNPSASGANVLTF. CDR3 sequence (DNA): TGTGCCAGTAATCCTTCGGCCTCTGGGGCCAACGTCCTGACTTTC. The J gene is TRBJ2-6, the V gene TRBV19; no clear D. The CDR3 length is 15 residues. Trimming pared 7 bases from V and 0 bases from J, leaving 10 bases between. Germline V gene sequence: CDR1 LNHDA, CDR2 SQIVND (reference sequence).

V gene TRBV19 combines with J gene TRBJ2-7; 9 bases agree with TRBD1. The CDR3 sequence is 15 residues long. From germline, CDR1 is LNHDA and CDR2 SQIVND (reference sequence). Germline trimming cut 3 bases from V and 5 bases from J; bases unmatched to any gene: 8. The CDR3 loop is CASSIRDRVAHEQYF. The CDR3 bases are TGTGCCAGTAGTATTAGGGACAGGGTGGCTCACGAGCAGTACTTC.

This chain joins TRBV9 and TRBJ1-2; TRBD1 matches at 9 bases. V dropped 0 bases and J dropped 5; count of bases not matched to a gene: 5. Germline CDR1 is SGDLS and CDR2 is YYNGEE. This CDR3 is 15 amino acids long. The CDR3: CASSVATGGRYGYTF. The CDR3 DNA reads as TGTGCCAGCAGCGTAGCGACAGGGGGAAGGTATGGCTACACCTTC.

The V and J genes are TRBV7-9 and TRBJ2-7; no reliable D call. This CDR3 is 13 amino acids long. The V gene's germline CDR1 is SEHNR and CDR2 FQNEAQ (reference sequence). The V and J ends lost 4 bases and 0 bases respectively, with 7 bases between them. CDR3 amino acids: CASSSSSSYEQYF. In nucleotides, the CDR3 is TGTGCCAGCAGCTCTTCTTCCTCCTACGAGCAGTACTTC.

This sequence joins TRBV30 and TRBJ2-7; D call uncertain. V was clipped by 5 bases and J by 6 bases, with 17 bases between them. Germline V gene lookup returns CDR1 GTSNPN and CDR2 SVGIG (reference sequence). The CDR3 covers 13 residues. As DNA, the CDR3 is TGTGCCTGGGACCGACCCCCTATCCCCGAGCAGTACTTC. Encoded protein: CAWDRPPIPEQYF.

V and J are TRBV11-2 and TRBJ1-2; weak D call: TRBD1 (5 bases). This CDR3 spans 16 amino acids. Germline CDR1 and CDR2: SGHAT and FQNNGV. Trimming shortened V by 0 bases and J by 2 bases, and 13 bases separated the two germline ends. CDR3 nucleotides: TGTGCCAGCAGCTTAGATGGGAGGGACTCCAACTATGGCTACACCTTC. Its translation is CASSLDGRDSNYGYTF. Full variable domain (remainder filled in from reference TRBV11-2 and TRBJ1-2): EAGVAQSPRYKIIEKRQSVAFWCNPISGHATLYWYQQILGQGPKLLIQFQNNGVVDDSQLPKDRFSAERLKGVDSTLKIQPAKLEDSAVYLCASSLDGRDSNYGYTFGSGTRLTVV.

The chain joins TRBV6-1 to TRBJ2-7; D unclear. The CDR3 runs to 14 residues. Germline assignment: CDR1 MNHNS and CDR2 SASEGT. V shed 2 bases and J shed 5 bases, with 13 bases lying between them. The CDR3 DNA sequence: TGTGCCAGCAGTGAACCCACGTTTTCCGACGAGCAGTACTTC. Its protein is CASSEPTFSDEQYF.

The chain couples TRBV29-1 to TRBJ2-6; 8 nucleotides line up with TRBD1. Germline V gene lookup returns CDR1 SQVTM and CDR2 ANQGSEA. The length of the CDR3 is 18 residues. V lost 5 bases and J lost 0; bases outside the gene matches: 12. The CDR3 reads CSVTLGTGLFSGANVLTF. CDR3 nucleotides: TGCAGCGTTACCCTAGGGACAGGCCTATTCTCTGGGGCCAACGTCCTGACTTTC.

The rearrangement joins TRBV7-9 to TRBJ2-1, with unresolved D. Trimming left V 4 bases short and J 7 bases short, with 11 bases between. The CDR3 consists of 13 residues. Germline V lookup: CDR1 SEHNR, CDR2 FQNEAQ (reference sequence). CDR3 residues: CASSYSGQNEQFF. CDR3 sequence (DNA): TGTGCCAGCAGCTATTCCGGCCAAAATGAGCAGTTCTTC.

The chain combines TRBV6-5 with TRBJ2-2; D may be TRBD1 (6 bases). Between the trimmed V and J ends, which lost 0 bases and 4 bases, there was a span of 12 bases. Germline CDR1 reads MNHEY; CDR2 reads SVGAGI. CDR3 length: 16 amino acids. Written as DNA, the CDR3 is TGTGCCAGCAGTTACTCGGGGAAGGGGGTCACCGGGGAGCTGTTTTTT. It translates to CASSYSGKGVTGELFF.